These T cell receptor beta chains were read from a single sample in a study of T cells in localized non-small cell lung cancer. Clones were sequenced by immunoSEQ multiplex PCR, and TCRdb holds only the in-frame ones, with some missing. The repertoire holds around 94,000 clones, 80% to 90% seen once, with about 15% in the top ten. The source was peripheral blood, collected before any cancer treatment. These receptors all stem from a man aged 35 to 70 with stage I squamous cell lung carcinoma. Each CDR3 is given with its conserved first and last residue. The D gene is left open where the match is weak. Not all rows give a size; the values are once, few, many and, for expanded clones, a class.

J gene,D gene,V gene,clone size,CDR3 protein,CDR3 DNA
TRBJ2-5,NA,TRBV5-1,NA,CASGFTGTAYQETQYF,TGCGCCAGCGGGTTTACCGGGACGGCGTACCAAGAGACCCAGTACTTC
TRBJ2-7,NA,TRBV19,NA,CASRGSYEQYF,TGTGCCTCCCGAGGCTCCTACGAGCAGTACTTC
TRBJ2-1,NA,TRBV11-1,NA,CASASKKYNEQFF,TGTGCCAGCGCCTCCAAGAAGTACAATGAGCAGTTCTTC
TRBJ2-1,NA,TRBV25-1,NA,CASSGAGDGNEQFF,TGTGCCAGCAGTGGAGCGGGTGACGGCAATGAGCAGTTCTTC
TRBJ1-2,NA,TRBV7-2,NA,CASSLTGTWRGGYTF,TGTGCCAGCAGCTTAACCGGGACGTGGAGAGGGGGCTACACCTTC
TRBJ1-1,NA,TRBV7-3,NA,CASSLGTNTEAFF,TGTGCCAGCAGCTTGGGCACCAACACTGAAGCTTTCTTT
TRBJ1-2,NA,TRBV7-2,NA,CASSLAAGPYGYTF,TGTGCCAGCAGCTTAGCGGCGGGGCCGTATGGCTACACCTTC
TRBJ2-7,NA,TRBV27,NA,CASVGPASAREQYF,TGTGCCAGCGTAGGGCCCGCAAGTGCTCGGGAGCAGTACTTC
TRBJ2-2,NA,TRBV7-9,NA,CASSQTLGRTGELFF,TGTGCCAGCAGCCAAACCTTGGGCCGGACCGGGGAGCTGTTTTTT
TRBJ2-1,NA,TRBV18,NA,CASSPDRPHGGAEQFF,TGTGCCAGCTCACCCGACCGGCCCCACGGGGGCGCTGAGCAGTTCTTC
TRBJ1-1,NA,TRBV7-9,NA,CASSPWGGRRTEAFF,TGTGCCAGCAGCCCATGGGGGGGACGGCGAACTGAAGCTTTCTTT
TRBJ2-7,NA,TRBV11-2,NA,CASSLVDSYEQYF,TGTGCCAGCAGCTTGGTCGACTCCTACGAGCAGTACTTC
TRBJ2-5,NA,TRBV9,NA,CASSVALGVGQETQYF,TGTGCCAGCAGCGTAGCATTAGGAGTGGGCCAAGAGACCCAGTACTTC
TRBJ1-1,NA,TRBV4-2,NA,CASSQDGMGGNTEAFF,TGTGCCAGCAGCCAAGATGGTATGGGGGGGAACACTGAAGCTTTCTTT
TRBJ2-3,TRBD1,TRBV4-3,NA,CASSQGTGDTQYF,TGCGCCAGCAGCCAAGGGACAGGCGATACGCAGTATTTT
TRBJ2-5,NA,TRBV6-1,few,CASSDETQYF,TGTGCCAGCAGTGATGAGACCCAGTACTTC
TRBJ2-3,NA,TRBV19,NA,CASSITGGQSDTQYF,TGTGCCAGTAGTATCACCGGGGGGCAATCAGATACGCAGTATTTT
TRBJ1-2,TRBD1,TRBV19,NA,CASRNEKQGKYGYTF,TGTGCCAGTAGGAACGAGAAACAGGGGAAGTATGGCTACACCTTC
TRBJ1-2,NA,TRBV5-6,NA,CASSSIQAYGYTF,TGTGCCAGCAGTTCGATACAGGCTTATGGCTACACCTTC
TRBJ1-1,NA,TRBV2,few,CASSEEEGRPSFF,TGTGCCAGCAGTGAAGAAGAGGGACGGCCGAGTTTCTTT
TRBJ1-3,TRBD1,TRBV28,NA,CASSLIGQGISGNTIYF,TGTGCCAGCAGTTTGATTGGACAGGGGATATCTGGAAACACCATATATTTT
TRBJ1-3,TRBD1,TRBV5-1,NA,CASSGIPGTGVYSGNTIYF,TGCGCCAGCAGCGGAATTCCCGGGACAGGAGTCTACTCTGGAAACACCATATATTTT
TRBJ1-5,NA,TRBV15,NA,CATWLGGSNQPQHF,TGTGCCACCTGGTTAGGGGGGAGCAATCAGCCCCAGCATTTT
TRBJ1-2,TRBD1,TRBV30,NA,CAWSSRTGVYGYTF,TGTGCCTGGAGTTCCCGGACAGGGGTCTATGGCTACACCTTC
TRBJ1-6,NA,TRBV6-6,NA,CASSYPHGDSPLHF,TGTGCCAGCAGTTACCCCCATGGGGATTCACCCCTCCACTTT
TRBJ1-1,NA,TRBV11-2,NA,CASSPQRENTEAFF,TGTGCCAGCAGCCCGCAGAGGGAGAACACTGAAGCTTTCTTT
TRBJ2-5,TRBD2,TRBV2,NA,CATTTGLAETQYF,TGTGCCACCACAACCGGACTAGCAGAGACCCAGTACTTC
TRBJ2-2,NA,TRBV28,NA,CASSNGFRNTGELFF,TGTGCCAGCAGTAACGGGTTCCGAAACACCGGGGAGCTGTTTTTT
TRBJ2-7,NA,TRBV28,few,CASSSPGRKTYEQYF,TGTGCCAGCAGTTCTCCGGGACGCAAAACCTACGAGCAGTACTTC
TRBJ2-6,NA,TRBV28,NA,CASSRGGSGANVLTF,TGTGCCAGCAGCAGGGGGGGCTCTGGGGCCAACGTCCTGACTTTC
TRBJ2-1,NA,TRBV9,NA,CASSVAQDFYNEQFF,TGTGCCAGCAGCGTAGCACAGGACTTTTACAATGAGCAGTTCTTC
TRBJ1-2,TRBD1,TRBV2,NA,CASVPSGGRGYTF,TGTGCCAGCGTTCCATCAGGGGGCCGTGGCTACACCTTC